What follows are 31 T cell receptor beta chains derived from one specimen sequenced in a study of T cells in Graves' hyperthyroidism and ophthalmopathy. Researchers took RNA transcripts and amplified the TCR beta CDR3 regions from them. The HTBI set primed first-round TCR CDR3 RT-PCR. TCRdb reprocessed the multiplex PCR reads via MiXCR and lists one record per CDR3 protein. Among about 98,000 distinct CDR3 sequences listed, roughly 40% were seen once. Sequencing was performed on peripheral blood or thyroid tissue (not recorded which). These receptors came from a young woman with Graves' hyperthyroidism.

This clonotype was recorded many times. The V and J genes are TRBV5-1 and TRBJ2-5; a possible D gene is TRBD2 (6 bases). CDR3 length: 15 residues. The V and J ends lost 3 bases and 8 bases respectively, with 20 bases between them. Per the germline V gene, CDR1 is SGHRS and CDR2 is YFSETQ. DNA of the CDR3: TGCGCCAGCAGCTCTCCGGAGGGGTTCGGGAAAACCCAGTACTTC. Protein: CASSSPEGFGKTQYF.

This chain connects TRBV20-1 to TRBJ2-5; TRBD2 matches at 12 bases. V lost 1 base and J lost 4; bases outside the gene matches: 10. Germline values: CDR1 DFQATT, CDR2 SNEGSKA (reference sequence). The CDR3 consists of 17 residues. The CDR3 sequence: CSARALSLAGGIETQYF. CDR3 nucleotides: TGCAGTGCTAGAGCGTTGTCACTAGCGGGAGGAATAGAGACCCAGTACTTC.

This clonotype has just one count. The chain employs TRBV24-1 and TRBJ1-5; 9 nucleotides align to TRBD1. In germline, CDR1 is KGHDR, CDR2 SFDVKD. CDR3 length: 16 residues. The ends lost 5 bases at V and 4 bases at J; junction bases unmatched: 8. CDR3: CATSATGQGINQPQHF. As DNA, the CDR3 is TGTGCCACCAGTGCAACGGGACAGGGAATTAATCAGCCCCAGCATTTT.

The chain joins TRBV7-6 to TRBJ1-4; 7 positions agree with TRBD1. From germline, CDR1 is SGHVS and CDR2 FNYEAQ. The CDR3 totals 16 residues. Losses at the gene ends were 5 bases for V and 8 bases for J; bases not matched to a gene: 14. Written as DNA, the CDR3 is TGTGCCAGCAGCCCTTACACAGGGGTAGATGGAGAAAAACTGTTTTTT. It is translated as CASSPYTGVDGEKLFF.

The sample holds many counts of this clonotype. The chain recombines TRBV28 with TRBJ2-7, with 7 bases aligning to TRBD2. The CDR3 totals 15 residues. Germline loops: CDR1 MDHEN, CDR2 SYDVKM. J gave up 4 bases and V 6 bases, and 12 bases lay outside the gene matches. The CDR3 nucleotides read TGTGCCAGCAGCGAGCTCAGCGGGATTTCTTACGAGCAGTACTTC. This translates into CASSELSGISYEQYF.

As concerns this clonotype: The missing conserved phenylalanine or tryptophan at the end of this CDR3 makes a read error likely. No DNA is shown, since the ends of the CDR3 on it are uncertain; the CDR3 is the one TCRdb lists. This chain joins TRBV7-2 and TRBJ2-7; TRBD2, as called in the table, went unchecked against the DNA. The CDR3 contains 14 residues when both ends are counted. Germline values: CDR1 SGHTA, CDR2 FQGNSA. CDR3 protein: CASRSGGGSGEQHL.

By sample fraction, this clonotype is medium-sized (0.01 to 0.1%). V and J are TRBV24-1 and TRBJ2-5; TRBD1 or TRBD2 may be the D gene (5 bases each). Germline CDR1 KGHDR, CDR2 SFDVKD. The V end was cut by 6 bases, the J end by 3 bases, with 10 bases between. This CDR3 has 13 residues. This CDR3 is CATSTGTEETQYF. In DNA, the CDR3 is TGTGCCACCAGTACGGGGACCGAAGAGACCCAGTACTTC.

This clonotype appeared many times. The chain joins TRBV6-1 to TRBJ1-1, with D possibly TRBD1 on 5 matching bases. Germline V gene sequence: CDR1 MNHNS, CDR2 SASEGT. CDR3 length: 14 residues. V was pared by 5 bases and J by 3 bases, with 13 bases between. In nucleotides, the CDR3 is TGTGCCAGCAGTCGACGGGGGGGGGACACTGAAGCTTTCTTT. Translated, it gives CASSRRGGDTEAFF.

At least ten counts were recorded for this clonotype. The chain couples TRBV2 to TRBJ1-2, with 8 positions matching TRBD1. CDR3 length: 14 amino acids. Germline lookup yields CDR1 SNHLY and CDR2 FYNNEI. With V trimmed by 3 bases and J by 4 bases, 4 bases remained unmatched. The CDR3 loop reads CASSETGEVYGYTF. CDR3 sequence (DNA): TGTGCCAGCAGTGAGACAGGGGAAGTCTATGGCTACACCTTC.

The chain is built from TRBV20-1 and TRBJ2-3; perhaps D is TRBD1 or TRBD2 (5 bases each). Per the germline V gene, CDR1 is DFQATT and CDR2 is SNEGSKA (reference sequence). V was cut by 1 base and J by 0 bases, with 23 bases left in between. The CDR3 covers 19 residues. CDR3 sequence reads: CSARGLPPGLPLSTDTQYF. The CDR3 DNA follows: TGCAGTGCTAGAGGCCTCCCCCCGGGGCTACCTTTAAGCACAGATACGCAGTATTTT.

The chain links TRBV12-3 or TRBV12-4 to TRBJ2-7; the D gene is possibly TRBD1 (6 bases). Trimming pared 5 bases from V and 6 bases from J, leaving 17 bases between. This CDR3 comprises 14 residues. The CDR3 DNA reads TGTGCCAGCAGTAGTACAGGGATCACCTGCGAGCAGTACTTC. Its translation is CASSSTGITCEQYF.

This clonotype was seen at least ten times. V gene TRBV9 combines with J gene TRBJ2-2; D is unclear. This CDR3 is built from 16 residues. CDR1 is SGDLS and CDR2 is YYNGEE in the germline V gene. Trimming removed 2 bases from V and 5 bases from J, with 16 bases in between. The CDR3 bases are TGTGCCAGCAGCGTGAGTGGTGGGCGAAATACCGGGGAGCTGTTTTTT. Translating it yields CASSVSGGRNTGELFF.

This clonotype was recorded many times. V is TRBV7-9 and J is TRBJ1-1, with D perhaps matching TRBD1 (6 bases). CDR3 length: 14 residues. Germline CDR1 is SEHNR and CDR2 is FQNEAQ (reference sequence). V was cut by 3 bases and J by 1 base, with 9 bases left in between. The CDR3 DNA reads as TGTGCCAGCAGCTTCGGCAGGGGGAACACTGAAGCTTTCTTT. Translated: CASSFGRGNTEAFF.

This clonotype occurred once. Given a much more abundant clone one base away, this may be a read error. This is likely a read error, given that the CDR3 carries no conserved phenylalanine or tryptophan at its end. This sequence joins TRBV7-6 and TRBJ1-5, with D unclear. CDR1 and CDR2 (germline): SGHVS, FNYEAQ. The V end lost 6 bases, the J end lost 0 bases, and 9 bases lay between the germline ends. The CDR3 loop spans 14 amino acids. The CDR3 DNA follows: TGTGCCAGCAGTTTCCGGTATAGCAATCAGCCCCAGCATTCT. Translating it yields CASSFRYSNQPQHS.

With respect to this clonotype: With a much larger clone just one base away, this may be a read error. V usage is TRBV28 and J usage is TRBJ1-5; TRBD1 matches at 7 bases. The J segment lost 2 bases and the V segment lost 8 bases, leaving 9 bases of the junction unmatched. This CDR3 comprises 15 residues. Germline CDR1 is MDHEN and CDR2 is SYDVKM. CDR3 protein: CASEGTERGNQPQHF. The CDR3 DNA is TGTGCCAGCGAGGGGACAGAGAGGGGCAATCAGCCCCAGCATTTT.

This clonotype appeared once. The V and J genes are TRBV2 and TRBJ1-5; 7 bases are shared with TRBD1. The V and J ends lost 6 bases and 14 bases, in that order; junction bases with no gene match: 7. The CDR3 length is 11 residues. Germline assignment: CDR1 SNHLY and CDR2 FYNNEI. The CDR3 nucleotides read TGTGCCAGCAGCGCAACAGGGGACGAGCATTTT. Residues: CASSATGDEHF.

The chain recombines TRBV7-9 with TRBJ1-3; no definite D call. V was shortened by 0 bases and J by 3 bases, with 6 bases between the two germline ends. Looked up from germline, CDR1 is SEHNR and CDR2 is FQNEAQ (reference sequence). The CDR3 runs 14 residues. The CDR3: CASSLAAIGNTIYF. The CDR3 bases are TGTGCCAGCAGCTTAGCTGCAATTGGAAACACCATATATTTT.

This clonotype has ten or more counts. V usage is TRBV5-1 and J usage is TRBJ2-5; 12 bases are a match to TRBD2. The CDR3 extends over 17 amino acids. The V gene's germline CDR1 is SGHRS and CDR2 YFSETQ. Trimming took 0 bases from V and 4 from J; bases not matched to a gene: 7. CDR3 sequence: CASSLGTSGTLRETQYF. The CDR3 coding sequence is TGCGCCAGCAGCTTGGGGACTAGCGGGACCCTCCGAGAGACCCAGTACTTC.

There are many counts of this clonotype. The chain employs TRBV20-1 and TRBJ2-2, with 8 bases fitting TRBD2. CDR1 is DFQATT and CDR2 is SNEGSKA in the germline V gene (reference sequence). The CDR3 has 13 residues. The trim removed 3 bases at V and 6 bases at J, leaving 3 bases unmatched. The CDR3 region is CSARREVSGELFF. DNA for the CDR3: TGCAGTGCTAGGCGGGAGGTGTCCGGGGAGCTGTTTTTT.

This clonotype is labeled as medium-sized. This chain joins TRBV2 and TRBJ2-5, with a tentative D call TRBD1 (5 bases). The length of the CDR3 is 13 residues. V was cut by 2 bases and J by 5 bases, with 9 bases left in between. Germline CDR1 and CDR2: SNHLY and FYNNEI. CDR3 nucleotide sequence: TGTGCCAGCAGTGAAAAGGGGCTGGAGACCCAGTACTTC. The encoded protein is CASSEKGLETQYF.

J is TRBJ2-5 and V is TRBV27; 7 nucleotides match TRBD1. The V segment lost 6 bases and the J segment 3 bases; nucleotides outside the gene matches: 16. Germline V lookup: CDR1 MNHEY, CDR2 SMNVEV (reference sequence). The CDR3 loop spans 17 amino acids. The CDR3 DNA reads TGTGCCAGCAGGACCTCTTATAGACAGGGACAAGAAGAGACCCAGTACTTC. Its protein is CASRTSYRQGQEETQYF.

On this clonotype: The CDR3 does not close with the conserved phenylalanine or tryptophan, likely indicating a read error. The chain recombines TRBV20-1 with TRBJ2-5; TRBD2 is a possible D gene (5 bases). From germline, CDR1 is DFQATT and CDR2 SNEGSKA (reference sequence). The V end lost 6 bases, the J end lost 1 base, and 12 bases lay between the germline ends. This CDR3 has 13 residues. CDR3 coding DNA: TGCAGTGCGCCCACTGGGAGCCAAGAGACCCAGTACTCC. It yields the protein CSAPTGSQETQYS.

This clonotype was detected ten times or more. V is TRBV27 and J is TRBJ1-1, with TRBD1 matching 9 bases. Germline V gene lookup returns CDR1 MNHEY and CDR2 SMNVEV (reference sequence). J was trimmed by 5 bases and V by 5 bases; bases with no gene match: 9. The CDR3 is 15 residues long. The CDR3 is CASSIQRDRDTEAFF. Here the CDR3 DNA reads TGTGCCAGCAGTATCCAACGGGACAGGGATACTGAAGCTTTCTTT.

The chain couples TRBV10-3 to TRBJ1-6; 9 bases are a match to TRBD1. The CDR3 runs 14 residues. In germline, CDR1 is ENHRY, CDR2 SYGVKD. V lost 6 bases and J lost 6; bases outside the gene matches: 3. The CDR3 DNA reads TGTGCCATCAGCGGGACAGGGTCTAATTCACCCCTCCACTTT. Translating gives CAISGTGSNSPLHF.

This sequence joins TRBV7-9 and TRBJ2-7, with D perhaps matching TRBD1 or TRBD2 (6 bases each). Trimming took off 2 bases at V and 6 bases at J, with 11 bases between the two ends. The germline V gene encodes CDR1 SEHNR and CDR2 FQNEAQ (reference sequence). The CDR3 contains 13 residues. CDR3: CASSLLGGGEQYF. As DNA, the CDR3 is TGTGCCAGCAGCTTATTGGGGGGCGGCGAGCAGTACTTC.

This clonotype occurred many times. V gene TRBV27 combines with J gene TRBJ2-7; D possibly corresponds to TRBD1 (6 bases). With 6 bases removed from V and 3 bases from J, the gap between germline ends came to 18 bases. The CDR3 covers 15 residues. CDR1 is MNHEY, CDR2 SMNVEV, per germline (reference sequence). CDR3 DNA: TGTGCCAGCAGCGCTAGCAGGGGTTGGGTCTACGAGCAGTACTTC. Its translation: CASSASRGWVYEQYF.

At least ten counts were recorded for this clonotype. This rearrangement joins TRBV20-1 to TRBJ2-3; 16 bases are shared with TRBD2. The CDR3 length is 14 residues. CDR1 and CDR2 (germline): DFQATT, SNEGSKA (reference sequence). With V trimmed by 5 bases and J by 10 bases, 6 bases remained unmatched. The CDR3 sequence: CSAGTGTSGRAQYF. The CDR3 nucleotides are TGCAGTGCTGGTACCGGGACTAGCGGGAGGGCGCAGTATTTT.

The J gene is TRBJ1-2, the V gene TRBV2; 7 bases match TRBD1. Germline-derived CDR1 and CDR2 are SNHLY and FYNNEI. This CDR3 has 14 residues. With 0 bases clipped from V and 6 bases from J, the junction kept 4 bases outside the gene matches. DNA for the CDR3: TGTGCCAGCAGTGAAGCTCGAACAGGGGATGGCTACACCTTC. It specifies CASSEARTGDGYTF.

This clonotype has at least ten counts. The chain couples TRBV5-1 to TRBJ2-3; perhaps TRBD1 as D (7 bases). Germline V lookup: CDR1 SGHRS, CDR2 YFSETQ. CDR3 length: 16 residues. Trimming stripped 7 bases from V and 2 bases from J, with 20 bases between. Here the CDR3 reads CASRREGGTYTDTQYF. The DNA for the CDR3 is TGCGCCAGCCGGAGGGAAGGGGGCACTTACACAGATACGCAGTATTTT.

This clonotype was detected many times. The CDR3 nucleotides read TGTGCCAGCAGCTTGTTCGACCTGAGAAACACCATATATTTT. As protein: CASSLFDLRNTIYF. This chain uses TRBV7-9 with TRBJ1-3; D not resolved. CDR3 size: 14 residues. V was pared by 3 bases and J by 5 bases, with 11 bases between. Germline V gene data show CDR1 as SEHNR and CDR2 as FQNEAQ (reference sequence).

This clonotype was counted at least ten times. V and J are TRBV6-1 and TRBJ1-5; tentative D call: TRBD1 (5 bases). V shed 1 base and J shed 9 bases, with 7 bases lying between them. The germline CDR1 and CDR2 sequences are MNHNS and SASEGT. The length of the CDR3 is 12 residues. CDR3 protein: CASSEVGRPQHF. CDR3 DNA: TGTGCCAGCAGTGAAGTGGGACGGCCCCAGCATTTT.